The TCR beta chain described here comes from a study of identical twins. Study-level results: Cross-sectional statistics underpinned the conclusions; the same donors were not followed. Alpha sequences that were out-of-frame and twin-shared showed an excess of low generation probability.

With template switching, a universal primer site was added, and the cDNA carried unique molecular identifiers. Using its own MiXCR run on the 5' RACE reads, TCRdb lists one record per CDR3 protein. The sample holds under 350,000 distinct CDR3 sequences; 9.5% are singletons and the top ten take under 7.5%. Trimming removed 2 bases from V and 0 bases from J, with 11 bases in between. Looked up from germline, CDR1 is SQVTM and CDR2 is ANQGSEA. The CDR3 length is 14 residues. This clonotype was counted many times. Its target is not known. The same sample was also used in a study of yellow fever vaccine responses in identical twins.

V and J are TRBV29-1 and TRBJ2-7; D is ambiguous. This TCR came from a woman aged 18 to 35 in good health. Sequencing used CD8+ T cells sorted from blood. CDR3: CSVESQASSYEQYF. The CDR3 bases are TGCAGCGTTGAAAGTCAGGCCAGCTCCTACGAGCAGTACTTC.